This T cell receptor beta chain was profiled in a study of blood T cell repertoires in COVID-19. The method was immunoSEQ multiplex PCR; TCRdb's version includes in-frame clones alone and lacks a portion of them. This sample carries around 200,000 clones, around nine tenths of them seen once, and the ten largest clones take 0.88%. The sample comprised peripheral blood. The origin of this receptor is a woman between 18 and 30 years old who had recovered from COVID-19.

The CDR3 DNA is TGTGCCAGCAGCCGATCGGCATCCGGGACTAGCGGGAGTTTTGAGCAGTTCTTC. Translating it yields CASSRSASGTSGSFEQFF. The chain is built from TRBV21-1 and TRBJ2-1; the D segment call TRBD2 is taken from the table without a DNA check. TRBV21-1 is reported as a pseudogene. The CDR3 spans 18 residues.